This T cell receptor (beta chain) came from a study of control samples from healthy donors and cancer patients. There are 13 residues in the CDR3. The V end lost 5 bases, the J end lost 4 bases, and 11 bases lay between the germline ends. CDR1 is SEHNR and CDR2 is FQNEAQ in the germline V gene (reference sequence). Repertoires were generated with immunoSEQ multiplex PCR, while TCRdb's copy carries only in-frame clones and drops some. The data contain about 71,000 clones, around nine tenths of them singletons. This clonotype was obtained from a man aged 55 to 70 with lung cancer. Sequences were obtained from PBMCs. The rearrangement links TRBV7-9 to TRBJ1-2; D is possibly TRBD1 (6 bases). The CDR3 spells CASSVDSLYGYTF. CDR3 in DNA: TGTGCCAGCAGCGTGGACAGCCTCTATGGCTACACCTTC.